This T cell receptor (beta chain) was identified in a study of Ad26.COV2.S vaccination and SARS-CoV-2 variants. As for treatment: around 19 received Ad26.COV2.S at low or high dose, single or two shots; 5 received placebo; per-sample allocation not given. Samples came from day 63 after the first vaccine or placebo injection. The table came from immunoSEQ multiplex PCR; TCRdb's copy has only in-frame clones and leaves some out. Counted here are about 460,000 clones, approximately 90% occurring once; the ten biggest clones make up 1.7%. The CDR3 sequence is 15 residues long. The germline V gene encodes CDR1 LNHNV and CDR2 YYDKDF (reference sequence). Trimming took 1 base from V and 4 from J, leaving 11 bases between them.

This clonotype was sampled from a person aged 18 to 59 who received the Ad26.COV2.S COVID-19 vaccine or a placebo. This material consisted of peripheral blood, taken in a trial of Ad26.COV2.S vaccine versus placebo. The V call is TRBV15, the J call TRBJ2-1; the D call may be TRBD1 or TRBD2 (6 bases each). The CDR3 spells CATSRARGRYNEQFF. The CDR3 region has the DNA TGTGCCACCAGCAGAGCTAGGGGGAGGTACAATGAGCAGTTCTTC.